Shown below are 30 T cell receptor beta chains from a single sample sequenced in a study of cytomegalovirus exposure and HLA in healthy donors. Data came from immunoSEQ multiplex PCR; TCRdb stores just in-frame clones and leaves some out. This sample has some 90,000 clones; approximately 88% occur once, and the top ten carry more than 3%. Input material: PBMCs. Receptors originate from a woman aged 25 to 45 in good health and CMV-seronegative.

The rearrangement uses TRBV10-3 and TRBJ1-3; TRBD1 matches at 7 bases. After removal of 7 bases from V and 3 bases from J, the junction contained 3 bases not matched to a gene. Germline V lookup: CDR1 ENHRY, CDR2 SYGVKD. This CDR3 has 13 residues. CDR3 coding DNA: TGTGCCATCAAGGGACAGAGTGGAAACACCATATATTTT. Its translation: CAIKGQSGNTIYF.

V is TRBV7-9 and J is TRBJ2-2, with D perhaps matching TRBD2 (5 bases). V was shortened by 2 bases and J by 10 bases, with 11 bases between the two germline ends. The germline CDR1 and CDR2 sequences are SEHNR and FQNEAQ (reference sequence). The length of the CDR3 is 13 residues. The chain's CDR3 is CASSLPLREELFF. The CDR3 DNA is TGTGCCAGCAGCTTACCCCTTCGGGAGGAGCTGTTTTTT. Filled out from reference TRBV7-9 and TRBJ2-2, the complete variable domain reads DTGVSQNPRHKITKRGQNVTFRCDPISEHNRLYWYRQTLGQGPEFLTYFQNEAQLEKSRLLSDRFSAERPKGSFSTLEIQRTEQGDSAMYLCASSLPLREELFFGEGSRLTVL.

This rearrangement joins TRBV5-8 to TRBJ1-4, with a possible D match to TRBD1 (6 bases). CDR3 length: 15 residues. Trimming took 4 bases from V and 5 from J, leaving 15 bases between them. Germline loops: CDR1 SGHTS, CDR2 YDEGEE. This CDR3 is CASSPDWGGNEKLFF. CDR3 DNA: TGTGCCAGCAGCCCCGACTGGGGGGGCAATGAAAAACTGTTTTTT.

The chain links TRBV5-1 to TRBJ2-5; 7 positions match TRBD2. V shed 6 bases and J 2 bases; nucleotides not matched to a gene: 10. CDR1 and CDR2 (germline): SGHRS, YFSETQ. The length of the CDR3 is 15 residues. CDR3 DNA: TGCGCCAGCACCCTAAGGCCTAGCGGACAAGAGACCCAGTACTTC. Translated, it gives CASTLRPSGQETQYF.

J is TRBJ2-1 and V is TRBV14; 9 bases are shared with TRBD2. Trimming took 3 bases from V and 6 from J; bases not matched to a gene: 6. Germline CDR1 SGHDN, CDR2 FVKESK. The CDR3 contains 15 residues. CDR3 residues: CASSQNSGRINEQFF. The CDR3 coding sequence is TGTGCCAGCAGCCAGAATAGCGGGAGAATCAATGAGCAGTTCTTC.

Worth noting for this clone: An end of the junction does not agree with germline; a read error may underlie this. The V gene is TRBV15, the J gene TRBJ2-1, with 10 bases lining up with TRBD1. Germline CDR1 LNHNV, CDR2 YYDKDF (reference sequence). The CDR3 is 11 residues long. The CDR3 reads CATSLGQGSLF. As DNA, the CDR3 is TGTGCCACCAGCCTGGGACAGGGGAGCCTCTTC.

The chain carries TRBV13 and TRBJ2-1; 10 bases line up with TRBD2. Trimming at V came to 4 bases and at J to 5 bases, leaving 17 bases not matched to a gene. This CDR3 spans 19 amino acids. In germline, CDR1 is PRHDT, CDR2 FYEKMQ (reference sequence). CDR3 in DNA: TGTGCCAGCAGCTCCCGGCCGTTGGGAGCGGGAGGGGGGGACAATGAGCAGTTCTTC. This codes for CASSSRPLGAGGGDNEQFF.

The V and J genes are TRBV7-3 and TRBJ2-2; 13 bases map to TRBD2. V lost 2 bases to trimming and J lost 0 bases; unmatched junction nucleotides: 6. Germline CDR1 SGHTA, CDR2 FQGTGA. This CDR3 has 19 amino acids. The CDR3 sequence is CASSLSLAGGPPNTGELFF. CDR3 sequence (DNA): TGTGCCAGCAGCTTATCACTAGCGGGAGGGCCACCGAACACCGGGGAGCTGTTTTTT. The full variable domain, in which reference TRBV7-3 and TRBJ2-2 provide the parts outside the CDR3, is GAGVSQTPSNKVTEKGKYVELRCDPISGHTALYWYRQSLGQGPEFLIYFQGTGAADDSGLPNDRFFAVRPEGSVSTLKIQRTERGDSAVYLCASSLSLAGGPPNTGELFFGEGSRLTVL.

V and J are TRBV5-1 and TRBJ2-5; tentatively, D is TRBD2 (5 bases). The length of the CDR3 is 14 residues. V lost 0 bases and J lost 2, with 8 bases in between. From germline, CDR1 is SGHRS and CDR2 YFSETQ. Here the CDR3 reads CASSLAGKQETQYF. As DNA, the CDR3 is TGCGCCAGCAGCTTGGCGGGAAAACAAGAGACCCAGTACTTC.

The J gene is TRBJ2-7, the V gene TRBV4-3; 9 bases are shared with TRBD2. Trimming at V came to 1 base and at J to 3 bases, leaving 7 bases not matched to a gene. The CDR3 spans 16 residues. The germline CDR1 and CDR2 sequences are LGHNA and YSLEER. In DNA form, the CDR3 reads TGCGCCAGCAGCCAAGGGGGAGGCGGGAGGGACTACGAGCAGTACTTC. This sequence encodes CASSQGGGGRDYEQYF.

The rearrangement links TRBV5-4 to TRBJ1-1; D is ambiguous. Germline V lookup: CDR1 SGHNT, CDR2 YYREEE (reference sequence). The CDR3 loop spans 14 amino acids. The V gene lost 3 bases and the J gene lost 0 bases, with 9 bases spanning the gap. The CDR3 DNA follows: TGTGCCAGCAGCTCAGAGGTCATGAACACTGAAGCTTTCTTT. Its translation is CASSSEVMNTEAFF.

The gene calls are TRBV11-1 and TRBJ1-1; tentatively, D is TRBD1 (5 bases). Germline CDR1 reads SGHAT; CDR2 reads FQDESV (reference sequence). The ends were cut back, 2 bases at V and 11 bases at J, with 15 bases in the middle. This CDR3 spans 13 amino acids. The CDR3 DNA follows: TGTGCCAGCAGCTTACAACAGGCGGGACGGGCTTTCTTT. Translation gives CASSLQQAGRAFF. Full variable domain (missing parts from reference TRBV11-1 and TRBJ1-1): EAEVAQSPRYKITEKSQAVAFWCDPISGHATLYWYRQILGQGPELLVQFQDESVVDDSQLPKDRFSAERLKGVDSTLKIQPAELGDSAMYLCASSLQQAGRAFFGQGTRLTVV.

The chain is built from TRBV10-1 and TRBJ2-5, with D perhaps TRBD2 (5 bases). This CDR3 contains 13 residues. V shed 2 bases and J shed 7 bases, with 11 bases lying between them. Germline CDR1 is WNHNN and CDR2 is SYGVQD (reference sequence). The CDR3 region is CASSEVLGGTQYF. CDR3 nucleotide sequence: TGCGCCAGCAGTGAGGTCTTAGGAGGGACCCAGTACTTC.

The chain carries TRBV28 and TRBJ2-7, with TRBD1 matching over 10 bases. The V gene's germline CDR1 is MDHEN and CDR2 SYDVKM. With V trimmed by 2 bases and J by 5 bases, 9 bases remained unmatched. This CDR3 is 16 amino acids long. The CDR3 sequence: CASSLDVGQGYNEQYF. In DNA, the CDR3 is TGTGCCAGCAGTTTAGATGTGGGACAGGGGTACAACGAGCAGTACTTC.

The chain joins TRBV12-5 to TRBJ2-2, with 9 bases matching TRBD1. The trim removed 7 bases at V and 6 bases at J, leaving 6 bases unmatched. The CDR3 totals 14 residues. Germline V CDR1 and CDR2: LGHNT, FRNRAP. The CDR3 sequence is CASDKNRGPGELFF. CDR3 DNA sequence: TGTGCTAGTGATAAAAACAGGGGGCCCGGGGAGCTGTTTTTT.

The chain joins TRBV7-3 to TRBJ2-7, with D perhaps matching TRBD2 (6 bases). Germline V gene lookup returns CDR1 SGHTA and CDR2 FQGTGA. This CDR3 contains 15 residues. The V end was cut by 1 base, the J end by 2 bases, with 12 bases between. CDR3 DNA: TGTGCCAGCAGCTTAAGGGGGGAAAAGGCCTACGAGCAGTACTTC. Protein sequence: CASSLRGEKAYEQYF. The variable domain in full, completed from reference TRBV7-3 and TRBJ2-7, reads GAGVSQTPSNKVTEKGKYVELRCDPISGHTALYWYRQSLGQGPEFLIYFQGTGAADDSGLPNDRFFAVRPEGSVSTLKIQRTERGDSAVYLCASSLRGEKAYEQYFGPGTRLTVT.

V and J are TRBV29-1 and TRBJ2-3; possible D gene TRBD2, 7 bases. The length of the CDR3 is 18 residues. Germline assignment: CDR1 SQVTM and CDR2 ANQGSEA. V was clipped by 1 base and J by 6 bases, with 26 bases between them. The CDR3 loop is CSVEGSSQGTGGYDTQYF. The CDR3 DNA reads as TGCAGCGTTGAAGGATCATCACAGGGTACGGGAGGTTACGATACGCAGTATTTT.

The CDR3 region has the DNA TGTGCCAGCAGTTCCAGCGGGAGGTTCTCCTACGAGCAGTACTTC. It translates to CASSSSGRFSYEQYF. This chain uses TRBV28 with TRBJ2-7; TRBD2 matches 9 bases. J gave up 0 bases and V 4 bases, and 4 bases lay outside the gene matches. Germline CDR1 reads MDHEN; CDR2 reads SYDVKM. The CDR3 totals 15 residues.

The genes are TRBV7-8 and TRBJ1-3; 8 nucleotides align to TRBD1. The CDR3 extends over 16 amino acids. Unmatched junction bases numbered 10, after V lost 5 bases and J lost 4 bases. CDR1 and CDR2 from the germline V gene are SGHVS and FQNEAQ. This chain's CDR3 is CASSKSRGRRGNTIYF. The CDR3 nucleotides are TGTGCCAGCAGCAAATCCAGGGGGCGCCGGGGAAACACCATATATTTT.

The chain carries TRBV5-1 and TRBJ2-1; TRBD1 matches at 7 bases. Losses at the gene ends were 4 bases for V and 7 bases for J; bases not matched to a gene: 8. Germline lookup yields CDR1 SGHRS and CDR2 YFSETQ. CDR3 length: 14 amino acids. The CDR3 sequence: CASSTRGPPNEQFF. Written as DNA, the CDR3 is TGCGCCAGCAGCACGAGGGGGCCACCGAATGAGCAGTTCTTC.

The gene calls are TRBV25-1 and TRBJ1-2, with a weak D call TRBD1 (5 bases). Germline V lookup: CDR1 MGHDK, CDR2 SYGVNS. V was trimmed by 4 bases and J by 4 bases, leaving 10 bases between them. The CDR3 is made up of 13 amino acids. The CDR3 loop is CASSAGFPYGYTF. The DNA of the CDR3 is TGTGCCAGCAGTGCAGGGTTTCCCTATGGCTACACCTTC.

The chain carries TRBV29-1 and TRBJ1-4; 9 bases map to TRBD1. The ends lost 7 bases at V and 5 bases at J; junction bases unmatched: 11. Germline loops: CDR1 SQVTM, CDR2 ANQGSEA. The CDR3 has 15 residues. The chain's CDR3 is CSGSYPGQGNEKLFF. CDR3 DNA sequence: TGCAGCGGATCATACCCGGGACAGGGAAATGAAAAACTGTTTTTT.

This clone was observed a single time. The chain uses TRBV15 and TRBJ2-5, with D hard to call. CDR1 LNHNV and CDR2 YYDKDF come from the germline V gene (reference sequence). The V gene lost 1 base and the J gene lost 4 bases, with 10 bases spanning the gap. CDR3 length: 14 residues. In DNA, the CDR3 is TGTGCCACCAGCAGAGGAGGCCCTCGAGAGACCCAGTACTTC. It yields the protein CATSRGGPRETQYF.

A single count supports this clone. V gene TRBV19 combines with J gene TRBJ1-5; 9 positions match TRBD1. Germline CDR1 is LNHDA and CDR2 is SQIVND (reference sequence). The CDR3 contains 13 residues. The junction had 2 bases not matched to a gene; V was cut back by 4 bases and J by 7 bases. In DNA, the CDR3 is TGTGCCAGTAGTACTGACAGGGGGCAGCCCCAGCATTTT. Translating gives CASSTDRGQPQHF.

The chain employs TRBV5-8 and TRBJ1-5; 7 nucleotides match TRBD1. Germline loops: CDR1 SGHTS, CDR2 YDEGEE. J gave up 2 bases and V 4 bases, and 9 bases lay outside the gene matches. The CDR3 consists of 16 residues. The CDR3 here is CASSLGTVLGNQPQHF. CDR3 nucleotide sequence: TGTGCCAGCAGCCTCGGGACAGTACTTGGCAATCAGCCCCAGCATTTT.

The gene calls are TRBV9 and TRBJ1-6; 9 bases are shared with TRBD1. This CDR3 region has 16 residues. Trimming cost V 4 bases and J 10 bases; bases outside gene matches: 12. Germline CDR1 SGDLS, CDR2 YYNGEE. CDR3 loop: CASSFGTGQTESPLHF. CDR3 in DNA: TGTGCCAGCAGCTTCGGGACAGGGCAGACCGAGTCACCCCTCCACTTT. The variable domain in full, completed from reference TRBV9 and TRBJ1-6, reads DSGVTQTPKHLITATGQRVTLRCSPRSGDLSVYWYQQSLDQGLQFLIQYYNGEERAKGNILERFSAQQFPDLHSELNLSSLELGDSALYFCASSFGTGQTESPLHFGNGTRLTVT.

The V and J genes are TRBV5-1 and TRBJ2-6; a weak D match, TRBD2 (5 bases). V was trimmed by 8 bases and J by 3 bases, leaving 21 bases between them. Germline CDR1 and CDR2: SGHRS and YFSETQ. This CDR3 comprises 17 residues. DNA of the CDR3: TGCGCCAGTTCACCGGGCCTGGCCCGGGGTGGGGCCAACGTCCTGACTTTC. Translating gives CASSPGLARGGANVLTF.

The gene calls are TRBV6-5 and TRBJ2-3; no clear D. The V end was cut by 5 bases, the J end by 2 bases, with 8 bases between. Germline V lookup: CDR1 MNHEY, CDR2 SVGAGI. CDR3 length: 13 residues. The CDR3 DNA follows: TGTGCCAGCAGTGTTACTCTCACAGATACGCAGTATTTT. This gives the protein CASSVTLTDTQYF.

The chain's CDR3 is CASSLAGGENTEAFF. CDR3 nucleotides: TGTGCCAGCAGCCTGGCGGGGGGCGAGAACACTGAAGCTTTCTTT. The J gene is TRBJ1-1, the V gene TRBV9, with TRBD1 as a possible D gene (6 bases). The V gene lost 4 bases and the J gene lost 1 base, with 14 bases spanning the gap. Germline assignment: CDR1 SGDLS and CDR2 YYNGEE. The CDR3 sequence is 15 residues long.

The J gene is TRBJ2-7, the V gene TRBV2; tentative D call: TRBD1 (6 bases). V lost 2 bases and J lost 3, with 17 bases in between. The CDR3 covers 16 residues. CDR1 and CDR2 (germline): SNHLY, FYNNEI. Here the CDR3 DNA reads TGTGCCAGCAGTGAAAGCCCCACAGGGATTGTCTACGAGCAGTACTTC. As protein: CASSESPTGIVYEQYF.